A selection of T cell receptor beta chains follows, all from one sample in a study of cytomegalovirus exposure and HLA in healthy donors. Only in-frame clones appear in the TCRdb table, and some are missing; sequencing was by immunoSEQ multiplex PCR. The sample lists 150,000 to 200,000 clones, about 75% occurring once. Sequenced sample: PBMCs. The receptor set was obtained from a female donor in good health and CMV-seronegative. The CDR3 runs from the conserved cysteine through the conserved F or W. A D gene is named only where the DNA matches it firmly. Clone sizes are given selectively: once, few, many, or a class where the clone is expanded.

clone_size	j_call	cdr3_length	v_call	d_call	cdr3_aa	cdr3_nt
few	TRBJ1-4	16	TRBV6-6	TRBD1	CASRPLPGTANEKLFF	TGTGCCAGCAGGCCTTTGCCAGGGACAGCTAATGAAAAACTGTTTTTT
.	TRBJ1-2	13	TRBV2	.	CASSAQQDYGYTF	TGTGCCAGCAGCGCGCAACAGGACTATGGCTACACCTTC
.	TRBJ1-1	10	TRBV29-1	.	CSVRQIEAFF	TGCAGCGTACGACAAATTGAAGCTTTCTTT
once	TRBJ1-1	15	TRBV5-1	TRBD1	CASSFLGQGNTEAFF	TGCGCCAGCAGCTTTCTGGGACAGGGGAACACTGAAGCTTTCTTT
.	TRBJ2-3	18	TRBV5-1	TRBD2	CASSFLAGGPGGTDTQYF	TGCGCCAGCAGCTTCCTAGCGGGGGGGCCGGGAGGCACAGATACGCAGTATTTT
.	TRBJ2-1	15	TRBV19	TRBD2	CASSKSSGSYNEQFF	TGTGCCAGTAGTAAGTCTAGCGGTTCCTACAATGAGCAGTTCTTC
.	TRBJ1-6	16	TRBV30	TRBD1	CAWSGAGQGANSPLHF	TGTGCCTGGAGTGGGGCGGGACAGGGGGCGAATTCACCCCTCCACTTT
few	TRBJ2-1	14	TRBV2	TRBD1	CASNNRDRDNEQFF	TGTGCCAGCAACAACCGGGACAGGGACAATGAGCAGTTCTTC
.	TRBJ1-4	14	TRBV5-5	.	CASSVRDSPDGLFF	TGTGCCAGCAGCGTCAGAGACAGTCCCGATGGACTGTTTTTT
.	TRBJ2-6	18	TRBV10-2	.	CATEPSGGGNSGANVLTF	TGCGCCACCGAACCGAGTGGCGGAGGCAACTCTGGGGCCAACGTCCTGACTTTC
.	TRBJ1-1	16	TRBV5-4	.	CASSPTPSRVNTEAFF	TGTGCCAGCAGCCCGACGCCTTCTCGGGTGAACACTGAAGCTTTCTTT
few	TRBJ1-3	16	TRBV7-2	.	CASSLGDSYSGNTIYF	TGTGCCAGCAGCTTAGGAGACAGTTACTCTGGAAACACCATATATTTT
.	TRBJ1-1	15	TRBV5-1	.	CASSLEAGPNTEAFF	TGCGCCAGCAGCTTGGAGGCAGGGCCGAACACTGAAGCTTTCTTT
.	TRBJ2-2	17	TRBV5-4	TRBD1	CASSNQGRQGAGGELFF	TGTGCCAGCAGTAACCAGGGTCGGCAGGGGGCGGGCGGGGAGCTGTTTTTT
.	TRBJ1-4	16	TRBV4-1	TRBD1	CASSQAWTGLNEKLFF	TGCGCCAGCAGCCAAGCCTGGACAGGGTTAAATGAAAAACTGTTTTTT
.	TRBJ1-1	13	TRBV5-1	.	CASSLVGGAEAFF	TGCGCCAGCAGCTTGGTCGGGGGGGCTGAAGCTTTCTTT
.	TRBJ2-2	18	TRBV19	TRBD2	CASSSVGLAGANTGELFF	TGTGCCAGTAGTAGCGTGGGACTAGCGGGGGCGAACACCGGGGAGCTGTTTTTT
few	TRBJ1-1	13	TRBV27	.	CASRIARNTEAFF	TGTGCCAGCAGAATAGCAAGGAACACTGAAGCTTTCTTT
.	TRBJ2-1	14	TRBV6-6	.	CASSYSNKGSEQFF	TGTGCCAGCAGTTACTCGAATAAAGGGAGTGAGCAGTTCTTC
.	TRBJ1-2	16	TRBV5-6	TRBD1	CASSSKPGTGNYGYTF	TGTGCCAGCAGCTCTAAACCCGGGACAGGGAACTATGGCTACACCTTC
few	TRBJ1-1	15	TRBV6-6	.	CASSYVISGDTEAFF	TGTGCCAGCAGTTACGTAATTAGCGGGGACACTGAAGCTTTCTTT
.	TRBJ2-7	15	TRBV11-2	TRBD1	CASSFGAGGTYEQYF	TGTGCCAGCAGCTTCGGGGCAGGGGGCACCTACGAGCAGTACTTC
.	TRBJ2-1	13	TRBV19	.	CASSIVGAPEQFF	TGTGCCAGTAGTATAGTAGGGGCCCCCGAGCAGTTCTTC
few	TRBJ2-2	15	TRBV7-9	.	CASSLITGVAGELFF	TGTGCCAGCAGCTTAATCACGGGAGTGGCCGGGGAGCTGTTTTTT
.	TRBJ1-1	16	TRBV5-1	.	CASSLAGEGRSTEAFF	TGCGCCAGCAGCTTGGCAGGAGAAGGGAGGAGCACTGAAGCTTTCTTT
.	TRBJ2-1	14	TRBV14	.	CASSPSYSYNEQFF	TGTGCCAGCAGCCCGAGCTACTCCTACAATGAGCAGTTCTTC
.	TRBJ1-1	14	TRBV11-3	TRBD1	CASSWDSQNTEAFF	TGTGCCAGCAGCTGGGACAGCCAGAACACTGAAGCTTTCTTT
.	TRBJ1-2	15	TRBV6-1	.	CASSEGSGTLYGYTF	TGTGCCAGCAGTGAAGGCTCCGGGACACTCTATGGCTACACCTTC
once	TRBJ1-5	16	TRBV10-2	.	CASSDWAGVNNQPQHF	TGCGCCAGCAGTGACTGGGCAGGGGTTAACAATCAGCCCCAGCATTTT
.	TRBJ2-3	14	TRBV7-2	TRBD2	CASSGAGFTDTQYF	TGTGCCAGCAGTGGAGCGGGGTTCACAGATACGCAGTATTTT
.	TRBJ2-3	15	TRBV25-1	TRBD1	CAGSARDRSTDTQYF	TGTGCCGGCAGTGCACGGGACAGAAGCACAGATACGCAGTATTTT
.	TRBJ2-2	18	TRBV4-2	.	CASSQDSGTGKITGELFF	TGTGCCAGCAGCCAAGATAGCGGGACAGGGAAAATCACCGGGGAGCTGTTTTTT